This T cell receptor beta chain comes out of a study of T cell clonotyping in hematopoietic cell transplantation. Overall study: Pretransplant recipient samples were taken after cytoreduction. Study conclusions and caveats: Pathologically expanded recipient clonotypes increased progressively from day 30 to day 180 as diversity fell.

As for this clone: Antigen unknown.

Time point: recipient sample about 28 days before transplant, after cytoreduction. The germline V gene has CDR1 SGHAT and CDR2 FQNNGV. This CDR3 is 16 amino acids long. V was cut by 4 bases and J by 1 base, with 16 bases left in between. Profiling relied on immunoSEQ multiplex PCR, and the TCRdb table lists in-frame clones only, not all of them. This sample carries around 19,000 clones, approximately 80% of them seen once, and the ten largest clones take under 20%. The receptor was isolated from a man in his sixties with acute myeloid leukemia. Some clones in this sample may be carry-over from other donors' samples. This specimen consisted of peripheral blood mononuclear cells, obtained before stem cell transplant. J is TRBJ2-5 and V is TRBV11-2, with D uncertain. CDR3 region: CASSSREDPFQETQYF. CDR3 coding DNA: TGTGCCAGCAGCTCCCGTGAGGATCCCTTCCAAGAGACCCAGTACTTC.